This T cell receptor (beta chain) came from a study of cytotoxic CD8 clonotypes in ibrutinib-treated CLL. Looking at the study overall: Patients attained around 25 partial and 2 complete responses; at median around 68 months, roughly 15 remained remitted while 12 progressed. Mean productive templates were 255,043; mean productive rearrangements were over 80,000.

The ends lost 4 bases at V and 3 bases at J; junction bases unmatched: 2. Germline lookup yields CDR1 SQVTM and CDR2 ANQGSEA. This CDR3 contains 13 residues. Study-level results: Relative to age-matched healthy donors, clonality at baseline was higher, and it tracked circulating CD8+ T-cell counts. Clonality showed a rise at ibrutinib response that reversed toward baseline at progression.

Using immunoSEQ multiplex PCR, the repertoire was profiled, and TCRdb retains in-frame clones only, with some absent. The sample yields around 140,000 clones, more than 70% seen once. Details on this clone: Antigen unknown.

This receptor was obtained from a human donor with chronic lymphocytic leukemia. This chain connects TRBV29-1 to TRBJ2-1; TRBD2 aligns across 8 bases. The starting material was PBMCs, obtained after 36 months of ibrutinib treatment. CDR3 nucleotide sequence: TGCAGCGTTGTTAGCGGGGACTACAATGAGCAGTTCTTC. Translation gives CSVVSGDYNEQFF.